The entry below describes one T cell receptor beta chain. Repertoires were generated with immunoSEQ multiplex PCR, while TCRdb's copy carries only in-frame clones and drops some. The sample lists some 180,000 clones; approximately 92% were seen once. This specimen comes from a study of T cell responses to AZD1222 COVID-19 vaccine. The CDR3 totals 15 residues. The chain employs TRBV21-1 and TRBJ2-5. TRBV21-1 counts as a pseudogene. The origin of this receptor is an adult in good health. Sequencing used peripheral blood, obtained on day 0 of AZD1222 vaccination. The DNA for the CDR3 is TGTGCCAGCAGCAAAGCGTATAACCCACAAGAGACCCAGTACTTC. Its translation: CASSKAYNPQETQYF.